These 32 T cell receptor beta chains were all obtained from the same sample, sequenced in a study of cytomegalovirus exposure and HLA in healthy donors. 60 Vbeta and 13 Jbeta primers were used in PCR. TCRdb's copy holds only in-frame clones and misses some; the assay was immunoSEQ multiplex PCR. The sample carries approximately 150,000 clones, roughly four fifths recorded once. The sample was PBMCs. The receptor set was obtained from a man aged 35 to 55 in good health and CMV-seronegative.

V is TRBV6-1 and J is TRBJ2-2; 10 bases line up with TRBD2. V lost 4 bases, J lost 1 base, and 3 bases stayed unmatched. Germline V gene lookup returns CDR1 MNHNS and CDR2 SASEGT. This CDR3 is built from 16 residues. The CDR3: CASSALAGLNTGELFF. In DNA form, the CDR3 reads TGTGCCAGCAGTGCACTAGCGGGGTTGAACACCGGGGAGCTGTTTTTT.

The CDR3 DNA sequence: TGCAGCGTCGAGGTACTCCTTAGCACAGATACGCAGTATTTT. Translating gives CSVEVLLSTDTQYF. V gene TRBV29-1 combines with J gene TRBJ2-3; D uncertain. The CDR3 is 14 residues long. The V end was cut by 6 bases, the J end by 0 bases, with 13 bases between. The germline V gene has CDR1 SQVTM and CDR2 ANQGSEA.

This chain uses TRBV5-4 with TRBJ1-4; D is undetermined. CDR3 size: 14 residues. Trimming left V 10 bases short and J 0 bases short, with 13 bases between. CDR1 SGHNT and CDR2 YYREEE come from the germline V gene (reference sequence). The CDR3 region is CALSEKATNEKLFF. CDR3 bases: TGTGCCCTAAGCGAGAAAGCAACTAATGAAAAACTGTTTTTT.

This clone was found a few times. This chain links TRBV6-4 with TRBJ2-3; a weak D match, TRBD2 (5 bases). Trimming removed 2 bases at V and 2 bases at J, with 11 bases between. Germline V lookup: CDR1 MRHNA, CDR2 SNTAGT. The CDR3 has 15 amino acids. CDR3 sequence: CASSDGLADTDTQYF. For the CDR3, the DNA is TGTGCCAGCAGTGACGGGCTAGCAGACACAGATACGCAGTATTTT.

The chain carries TRBV4-2 and TRBJ2-5; 12 nucleotides line up with TRBD2. The CDR3 has 17 amino acids. Germline V gene lookup returns CDR1 LGHNA and CDR2 YNFKEQ. Trimming at V came to 3 bases and at J to 2 bases, leaving 7 bases not matched to a gene. Here the CDR3 DNA reads TGTGCCAGCAGCCAGCCCGCTAGCGGGAGGGGTCAAGAGACCCAGTACTTC. It is translated as CASSQPASGRGQETQYF.

This chain joins TRBV9 and TRBJ1-3, with a possible D match to TRBD1 (5 bases). V lost 4 bases and J 4 bases, leaving 21 bases between the germline ends. The CDR3 has 17 amino acids. Germline values: CDR1 SGDLS, CDR2 YYNGEE. The CDR3 DNA follows: TGTGCCAGCAGCCCGCAACTTGGGGGGGGGAAAGGAAACACCATATATTTT. As protein: CASSPQLGGGKGNTIYF.

The rearrangement uses TRBV25-1 and TRBJ2-1; no clear D gene. CDR3 size: 15 residues. CDR1 and CDR2 (germline): MGHDK, SYGVNS. V was clipped by 3 bases and J by 2 bases, with 11 bases between them. In DNA form, the CDR3 reads TGTGCCAGCAGTGAGGCAGGTCTTACCTACAATGAGCAGTTCTTC. Translated: CASSEAGLTYNEQFF.

The rearrangement joins TRBV6-6 to TRBJ1-5, with TRBD1 matching 7 bases. Per the germline V gene, CDR1 is MNHNY and CDR2 is SVGAGI (reference sequence). There are 14 residues in the CDR3. Trimming removed 7 bases from V and 6 bases from J; junction bases left unmatched: 9. CDR3 sequence: CASTDRVKGQPQHF. CDR3 sequence (DNA): TGTGCCAGCACCGACAGGGTAAAGGGTCAGCCCCAGCATTTT.

This chain joins TRBV19 and TRBJ2-3; the D gene is possibly TRBD1 (6 bases). Germline V gene lookup returns CDR1 LNHDA and CDR2 SQIVND (reference sequence). The ends were cut back, 8 bases at V and 1 base at J, with 16 bases in the middle. The CDR3 length is 15 residues. In DNA, the CDR3 is TGTGCCAGTTCGGACAGAGCTAAGCGCACAGATACGCAGTATTTT. Residues: CASSDRAKRTDTQYF.

This clone was counted once. The chain combines TRBV6-6 with TRBJ2-6; TRBD1 matches 8 bases. CDR3 length: 15 residues. From germline, CDR1 is MNHNY and CDR2 SVGAGI (reference sequence). V lost 11 bases, J lost 0 bases, and 6 bases stayed unmatched. The CDR3 protein is CALQGGVSGANVLTF. For the CDR3, the DNA is TGTGCCTTACAGGGGGGCGTCTCTGGGGCCAACGTCCTGACTTTC.

The chain is built from TRBV7-6 and TRBJ2-5; a weak D match, TRBD1 (6 bases). The better agreement between TRBJ2-7 and the DNA end casts doubt on the J call. The germline V gene has CDR1 SGHVS and CDR2 FNYEAQ. The CDR3 extends over 13 amino acids. CDR3: CASSLSRGYEQYF. Here the CDR3 DNA reads TGTGCCAGCAGCTTAAGCAGGGGCTACGAGCAGTACTTC.

The V and J genes are TRBV28 and TRBJ2-2, with a tentative D call TRBD1 (5 bases). This CDR3 contains 14 residues. Trimming removed 5 bases from V and 3 bases from J, with 10 bases in between. Germline CDR1 is MDHEN and CDR2 is SYDVKM. CDR3 loop: CASSSRVYTGELFF. DNA for the CDR3: TGTGCCAGCAGTAGCAGGGTCTACACCGGGGAGCTGTTTTTT.

The chain recombines TRBV30 with TRBJ1-6; the D gene is possibly TRBD1 (6 bases). Germline V lookup: CDR1 GTSNPN, CDR2 SVGIG (reference sequence). The CDR3 loop spans 12 amino acids. V was trimmed by 4 bases and J by 7 bases, leaving 8 bases between them. The DNA for the CDR3 is TGTGCCTGGACAGGGGTAAATTCACCCCTCCACTTT. It translates to CAWTGVNSPLHF.

The chain joins TRBV28 to TRBJ1-2, with D unresolved. Trimming cost V 2 bases and J 3 bases, with 13 bases left between them. Germline V gene data show CDR1 as MDHEN and CDR2 as SYDVKM. CDR3 length equals 15 residues. CDR3 region: CASSLPGSRDYGYTF. In DNA, the CDR3 is TGTGCCAGCAGTTTACCCGGGTCGAGGGACTATGGCTACACCTTC.

This clone was counted a single time. The chain recombines TRBV2 with TRBJ1-5; TRBD1 might be the D (6 bases). There are 13 residues in the CDR3. The germline V gene encodes CDR1 SNHLY and CDR2 FYNNEI. V was clipped by 7 bases and J by 7 bases, with 14 bases between them. CDR3 in amino acids: CASNAGEGQPQHF. In DNA form, the CDR3 reads TGTGCCAGCAACGCAGGGGAGGGGCAGCCCCAGCATTTT.

The chain links TRBV7-6 to TRBJ2-1; 8 positions match TRBD2. Trimming at V came to 1 base and at J to 4 bases, leaving 3 bases not matched to a gene. Germline assignment: CDR1 SGHVS and CDR2 FNYEAQ. The CDR3 length is 15 residues. CDR3 protein: CASSLGSGTYNEQFF. CDR3 DNA sequence: TGTGCCAGCAGCTTAGGTAGCGGGACTTACAATGAGCAGTTCTTC.

V usage is TRBV10-3 and J usage is TRBJ2-5, with 8 bases fitting TRBD1. The CDR3 loop spans 13 amino acids. Germline assignment: CDR1 ENHRY and CDR2 SYGVKD. Trimming removed 10 bases from V and 5 bases from J; junction bases left unmatched: 9. The chain's CDR3 is CATGDRGDETQYF. The CDR3 DNA reads TGTGCCACAGGCGACAGGGGAGACGAGACCCAGTACTTC.

The genes are TRBV28 and TRBJ2-6; TRBD1 matches at 12 bases. This CDR3 spans 20 amino acids. Germline CDR1 reads MDHEN; CDR2 reads SYDVKM. V lost 5 bases, J lost 3 bases, and 14 bases stayed unmatched. The CDR3 DNA sequence: TGTGCCAGCAGTCCCTTGTGGGGACAGGGGGCGCGTCGTGGGGCCAACGTCCTGACTTTC. It specifies CASSPLWGQGARRGANVLTF.

This chain joins TRBV6-6 and TRBJ1-5; D perhaps matches TRBD1 (5 bases). Trimming stripped 4 bases from V and 6 bases from J, with 13 bases between. The CDR3 is made up of 14 amino acids. Germline values: CDR1 MNHNY, CDR2 SVGAGI (reference sequence). CDR3 loop: CASSSSGGGQPQHF. CDR3 nucleotides: TGTGCCAGCAGTTCCTCGGGGGGGGGTCAGCCCCAGCATTTT.

The J gene is TRBJ1-1, the V gene TRBV2; D remains unclear. The CDR3 is made up of 11 amino acids. The germline V and J ends were trimmed by 6 bases and 6 bases, with 8 bases remaining between them. In germline, CDR1 is SNHLY, CDR2 FYNNEI. The CDR3 nucleotides are TGTGCCAGCAGGGAGAGCGCTGAAGCTTTCTTT. Translated, it gives CASRESAEAFF.

This clone turned up a few times. This rearrangement joins TRBV5-4 to TRBJ2-7, with D possibly matching TRBD1 (5 bases). Germline lookup yields CDR1 SGHNT and CDR2 YYREEE (reference sequence). V lost 4 bases and J 0 bases, leaving 8 bases between the germline ends. CDR3 length: 13 residues. The DNA for the CDR3 is TGTGCCAGCAGCGAGGACACCTCCTACGAGCAGTACGTC. Its translation is CASSEDTSYEQYV.

The chain's CDR3 is CASSPNAFSNTGELFF. The CDR3 nucleotides are TGTGCCAGCAGTCCTAACGCGTTTTCGAACACCGGGGAGCTGTTTTTT. V usage is TRBV28 and J usage is TRBJ2-2; D unresolved. CDR3 length: 16 amino acids. V was cut by 5 bases and J by 0 bases, with 13 bases left in between. Germline loops: CDR1 MDHEN, CDR2 SYDVKM.

The chain recombines TRBV27 with TRBJ1-2, with a possible D match to TRBD1 (6 bases). V was cut by 6 bases and J by 1 base, with 9 bases left in between. Germline V gene sequence: CDR1 MNHEY, CDR2 SMNVEV (reference sequence). This CDR3 spans 13 amino acids. The CDR3 loop is CASSNRVNYGYTF. In DNA, the CDR3 is TGTGCCAGCAGCAACAGGGTTAACTATGGCTACACCTTC.

The CDR3 sequence: CASSPHQISDRATYF. CDR3 DNA sequence: TGTGCCAGCAGTCCCCACCAAATATCTGACAGGGCCACGTACTTC. The chain uses TRBV6-6 and TRBJ2-7; TRBD1 agrees at 7 bases. V lost 5 bases to trimming and J lost 12 bases; unmatched junction nucleotides: 19. CDR1 is MNHNY and CDR2 is SVGAGI in the germline V gene (reference sequence). The CDR3 covers 15 residues.

The CDR3 sequence: CASSWGTANTGELFF. CDR3 bases: TGCGCCAGCAGCTGGGGGACAGCGAACACCGGGGAGCTGTTTTTT. The chain uses TRBV5-1 and TRBJ2-2, with 7 bases that match TRBD1. The V gene end was trimmed by 3 bases and the J gene end by 0 bases; junction bases not matched to a gene: 2. The germline V gene encodes CDR1 SGHRS and CDR2 YFSETQ. This CDR3 has 15 residues. Full variable domain (outside the CDR3, taken from reference TRBV5-1 and TRBJ2-2): KAGVTQTPRYLIKTRGQQVTLSCSPISGHRSVSWYQQTPGQGLQFLFEYFSETQRNKGNFPGRFSGRQFSNSRSEMNVSTLELGDSALYLCASSWGTANTGELFFGEGSRLTVL.

This clone was counted a few times. The rearrangement joins TRBV7-6 to TRBJ2-3; 8 bases match TRBD1. The CDR3 covers 14 residues. The germline V gene has CDR1 SGHVS and CDR2 FNYEAQ. With V trimmed by 7 bases and J by 7 bases, 10 bases remained unmatched. For the CDR3, the DNA is TGTGCCAGCAAAGGACAGGGAGAGGAGCATACGCAGTATTTT. It codes for CASKGQGEEHTQYF.

The chain links TRBV7-3 to TRBJ2-1, with TRBD2 identical over 11 bases. This CDR3 comprises 19 residues. Germline V gene data show CDR1 as SGHTA and CDR2 as FQGTGA. The V gene end was trimmed by 1 base and the J gene end by 5 bases; junction bases not matched to a gene: 13. The CDR3 DNA reads TGTGCCAGCAGCTTAAACGTCGGGACTAGCGGAGCCCGGGACAATGAGCAGTTCTTC. It encodes CASSLNVGTSGARDNEQFF. Based on the CDR3 plus reference TRBV7-3 and TRBJ2-1, the full variable domain is GAGVSQTPSNKVTEKGKYVELRCDPISGHTALYWYRQSLGQGPEFLIYFQGTGAADDSGLPNDRFFAVRPEGSVSTLKIQRTERGDSAVYLCASSLNVGTSGARDNEQFFGPGTRLTVL.

The J gene is TRBJ2-7, the V gene TRBV21-1; TRBD1 reflects the table's D call only, with no check against the DNA. TRBV21-1 is a known pseudogene. The CDR3 has 17 residues. CDR3 DNA: TGTGCCAGCAGCAAAATAGGAGTGACAGGGATAACCTACGAGCAGTACTTC. This codes for CASSKIGVTGITYEQYF.

V usage is TRBV6-5 and J usage is TRBJ2-5; perhaps TRBD2 as D (6 bases). There are 15 residues in the CDR3. The germline gives CDR1 MNHEY, CDR2 SVGAGI. The V gene lost 6 bases and the J gene lost 5 bases, with 19 bases spanning the gap. CDR3: CASSDGGRFGETQYF. CDR3 nucleotide sequence: TGTGCCAGCAGCGACGGGGGACGTTTCGGGGAGACCCAGTACTTC.

This clone was seen only once. The chain combines TRBV29-1 with TRBJ2-2, with 7 bases that match TRBD1. Germline values: CDR1 SQVTM, CDR2 ANQGSEA. The ends lost 4 bases at V and 4 bases at J; junction bases unmatched: 12. The CDR3 is made up of 16 amino acids. The CDR3, as DNA: TGCAGCGTTGTCCTCGCGACAGGGAGAAGCACCGGGGAGCTGTTTTTT. Protein product: CSVVLATGRSTGELFF.

In its sample, this clone was seen a few times. This chain links TRBV6-1 with TRBJ1-6; TRBD1 might be the D (5 bases). The CDR3 covers 15 residues. CDR1 is MNHNS and CDR2 is SASEGT in the germline V gene. Trimming removed 8 bases at V and 0 bases at J, with 11 bases between. CDR3 residues: CASGDGGSYNSPLHF. CDR3 bases: TGTGCCAGCGGCGACGGGGGCTCCTATAATTCACCCCTCCACTTT.

This clone was seen only a few times. The genes are TRBV7-6 and TRBJ2-2; 10 bases fit TRBD2. Germline V lookup: CDR1 SGHVS, CDR2 FNYEAQ. The CDR3 contains 18 residues. Losses at the gene ends were 0 bases for V and 5 bases for J; bases not matched to a gene: 9. The DNA of the CDR3 is TGTGCCAGCAGCTTAGCATCCGAGCCTAGCGGGAGTACCGGGGAGCTGTTTTTT. Its translation: CASSLASEPSGSTGELFF.